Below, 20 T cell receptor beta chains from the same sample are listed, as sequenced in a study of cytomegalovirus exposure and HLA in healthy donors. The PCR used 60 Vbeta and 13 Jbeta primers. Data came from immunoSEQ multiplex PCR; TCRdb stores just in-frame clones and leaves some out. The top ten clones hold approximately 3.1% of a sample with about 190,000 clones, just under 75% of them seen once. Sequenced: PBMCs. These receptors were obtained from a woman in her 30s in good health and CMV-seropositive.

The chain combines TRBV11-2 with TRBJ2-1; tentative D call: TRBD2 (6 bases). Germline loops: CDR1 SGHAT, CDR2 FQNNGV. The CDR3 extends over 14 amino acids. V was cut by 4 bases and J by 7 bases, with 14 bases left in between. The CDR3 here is CASSSGTSRNEQFF. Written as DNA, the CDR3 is TGTGCCAGCAGCTCAGGGACTTCTCGGAATGAGCAGTTCTTC.

This CDR3 reads CASSPNGNEQFF. The CDR3 DNA follows: TGTGCCAGCAGTCCTAACGGGAATGAGCAGTTCTTC. The V and J genes are TRBV6-4 and TRBJ2-1; no definite D call. V lost 5 bases and J 7 bases, leaving 9 bases between the germline ends. From germline, CDR1 is MRHNA and CDR2 SNTAGT. The CDR3 has 12 amino acids.

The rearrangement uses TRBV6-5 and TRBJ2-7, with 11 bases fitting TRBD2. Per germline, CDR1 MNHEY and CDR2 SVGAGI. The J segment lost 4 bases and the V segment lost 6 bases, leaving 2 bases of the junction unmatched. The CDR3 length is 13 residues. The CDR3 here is CASRGLAEYEQYF. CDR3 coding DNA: TGTGCCAGCAGGGGACTAGCGGAGTACGAGCAGTACTTC.

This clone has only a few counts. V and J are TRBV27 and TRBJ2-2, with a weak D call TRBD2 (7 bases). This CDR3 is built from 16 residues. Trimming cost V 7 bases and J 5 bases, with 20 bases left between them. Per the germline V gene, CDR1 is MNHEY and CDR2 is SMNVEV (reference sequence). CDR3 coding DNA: TGTGCCAGCACTAAGGGGGGGGGCGGAAGGACCGGGGAGCTGTTTTTT. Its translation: CASTKGGGGRTGELFF.

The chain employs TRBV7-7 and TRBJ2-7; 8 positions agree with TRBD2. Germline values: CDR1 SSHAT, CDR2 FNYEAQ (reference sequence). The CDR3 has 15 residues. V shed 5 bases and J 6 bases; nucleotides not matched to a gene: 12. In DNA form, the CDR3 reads TGTGCCAGCAGCCCCGGGGGAGCGGGAGTTCTCGAGCAGTACTTC. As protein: CASSPGGAGVLEQYF.

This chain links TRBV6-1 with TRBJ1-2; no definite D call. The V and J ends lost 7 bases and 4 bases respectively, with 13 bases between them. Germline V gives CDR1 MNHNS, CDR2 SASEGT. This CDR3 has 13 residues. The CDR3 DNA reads TGTGCCAGCACCATAATTCCAGTCTATGGCTACACCTTC. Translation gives CASTIIPVYGYTF.

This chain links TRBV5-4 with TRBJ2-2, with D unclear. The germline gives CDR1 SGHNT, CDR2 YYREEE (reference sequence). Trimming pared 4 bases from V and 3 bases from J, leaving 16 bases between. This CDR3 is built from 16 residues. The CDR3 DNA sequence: TGTGCCAGCAGCGGGCGAAGGCGAAAAGACACCGGGGAGCTGTTTTTT. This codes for CASSGRRRKDTGELFF.

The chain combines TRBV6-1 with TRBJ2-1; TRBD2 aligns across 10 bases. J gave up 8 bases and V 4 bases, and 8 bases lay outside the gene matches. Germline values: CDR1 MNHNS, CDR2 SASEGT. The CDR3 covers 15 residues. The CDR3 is CASSAPSGRTYEQFF. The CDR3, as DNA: TGTGCCAGCAGTGCGCCTAGCGGGAGAACTTATGAGCAGTTCTTC.

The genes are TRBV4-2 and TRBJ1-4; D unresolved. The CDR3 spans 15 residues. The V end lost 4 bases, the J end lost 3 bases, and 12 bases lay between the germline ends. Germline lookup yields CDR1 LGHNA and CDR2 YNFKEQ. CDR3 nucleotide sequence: TGTGCCAGCAGCCCCACACAGTATTCTAATGAAAAACTGTTTTTT. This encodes CASSPTQYSNEKLFF.

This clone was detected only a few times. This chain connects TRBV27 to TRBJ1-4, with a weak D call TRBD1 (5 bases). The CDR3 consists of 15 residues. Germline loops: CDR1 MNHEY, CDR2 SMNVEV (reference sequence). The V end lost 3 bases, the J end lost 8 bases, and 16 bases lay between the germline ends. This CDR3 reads CASSFLGQGIEKLFF. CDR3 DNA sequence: TGTGCCAGCAGTTTTCTAGGGCAGGGAATAGAAAAACTGTTTTTT.

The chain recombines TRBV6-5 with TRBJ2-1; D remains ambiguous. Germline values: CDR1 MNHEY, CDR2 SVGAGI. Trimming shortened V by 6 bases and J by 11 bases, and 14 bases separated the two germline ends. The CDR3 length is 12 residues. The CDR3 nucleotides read TGTGCCAGCAGCTATACCGGGTCGAAGCAGTTCTTC. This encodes CASSYTGSKQFF.

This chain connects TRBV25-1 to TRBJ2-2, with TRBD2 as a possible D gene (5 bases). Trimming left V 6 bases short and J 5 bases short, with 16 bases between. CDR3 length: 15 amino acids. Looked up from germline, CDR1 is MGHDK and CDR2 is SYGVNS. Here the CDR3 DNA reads TGTGCCAGCAGCGAAGGTGGAGGAGGTACCGGGGAGCTGTTTTTT. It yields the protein CASSEGGGGTGELFF.

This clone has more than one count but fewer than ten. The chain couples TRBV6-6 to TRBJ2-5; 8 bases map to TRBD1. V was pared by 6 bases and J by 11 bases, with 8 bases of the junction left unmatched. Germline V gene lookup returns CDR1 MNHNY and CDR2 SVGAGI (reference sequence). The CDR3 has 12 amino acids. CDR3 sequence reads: CASSSGQGEQYF. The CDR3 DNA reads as TGTGCCAGCAGCTCCGGACAGGGAGAGCAGTACTTC.

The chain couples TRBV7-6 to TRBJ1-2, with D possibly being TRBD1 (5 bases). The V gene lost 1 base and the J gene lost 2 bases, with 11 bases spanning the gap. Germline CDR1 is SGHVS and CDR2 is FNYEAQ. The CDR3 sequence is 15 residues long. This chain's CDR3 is CASSLGGGANYGYTF. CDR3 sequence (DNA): TGTGCCAGCAGCTTAGGAGGAGGGGCGAACTATGGCTACACCTTC.

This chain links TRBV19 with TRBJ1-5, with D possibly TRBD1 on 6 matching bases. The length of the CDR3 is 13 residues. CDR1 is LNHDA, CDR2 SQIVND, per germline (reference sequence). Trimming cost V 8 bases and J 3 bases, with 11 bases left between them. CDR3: CASGQSDNQPQHF. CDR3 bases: TGTGCCAGTGGACAGAGCGACAATCAGCCCCAGCATTTT.

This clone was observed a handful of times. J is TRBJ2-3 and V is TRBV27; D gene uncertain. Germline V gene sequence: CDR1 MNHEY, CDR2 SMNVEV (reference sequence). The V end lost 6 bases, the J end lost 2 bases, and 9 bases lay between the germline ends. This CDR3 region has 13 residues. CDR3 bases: TGTGCCAGCAGCTCCTCGTTCACAGATACGCAGTATTTT. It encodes CASSSSFTDTQYF.

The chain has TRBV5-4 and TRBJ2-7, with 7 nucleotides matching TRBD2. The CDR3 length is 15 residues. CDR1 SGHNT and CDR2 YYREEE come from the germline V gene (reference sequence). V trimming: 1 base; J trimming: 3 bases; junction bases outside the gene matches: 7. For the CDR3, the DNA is TGTGCCAGCAGCTTGCGGTTAGCGGGTGTCTACGAGCAGTACTTC. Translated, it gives CASSLRLAGVYEQYF. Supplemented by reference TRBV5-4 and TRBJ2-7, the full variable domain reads ETGVTQSPTHLIKTRGQQVTLRCSSQSGHNTVSWYQQALGQGPQFIFQYYREEENGRGNFPPRFSGLQFPNYSSELNVNALELDDSALYLCASSLRLAGVYEQYFGPGTRLTVT.

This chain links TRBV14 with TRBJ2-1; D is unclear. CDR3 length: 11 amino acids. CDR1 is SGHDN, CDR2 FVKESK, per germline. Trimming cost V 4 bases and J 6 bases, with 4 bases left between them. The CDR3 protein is CASSLFNEQFF. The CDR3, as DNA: TGTGCCAGCAGCCTCTTCAATGAGCAGTTCTTC.

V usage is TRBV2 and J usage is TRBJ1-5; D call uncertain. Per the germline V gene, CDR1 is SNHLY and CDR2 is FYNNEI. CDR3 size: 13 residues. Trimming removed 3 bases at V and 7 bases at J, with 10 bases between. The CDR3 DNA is TGTGCCAGCAGTGAGAGAGGGCACCAGCCCCAGCATTTT. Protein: CASSERGHQPQHF.

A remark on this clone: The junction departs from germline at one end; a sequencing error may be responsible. The CDR3, as DNA: TGTGTCAGCAGTTCGTCTTACGAGCAGTACTTC. It is translated as CVSSSSYEQYF. The chain couples TRBV27 to TRBJ2-7; D call uncertain. The CDR3 is made up of 11 amino acids. CDR1 is MNHEY, CDR2 SMNVEV, per germline (reference sequence).